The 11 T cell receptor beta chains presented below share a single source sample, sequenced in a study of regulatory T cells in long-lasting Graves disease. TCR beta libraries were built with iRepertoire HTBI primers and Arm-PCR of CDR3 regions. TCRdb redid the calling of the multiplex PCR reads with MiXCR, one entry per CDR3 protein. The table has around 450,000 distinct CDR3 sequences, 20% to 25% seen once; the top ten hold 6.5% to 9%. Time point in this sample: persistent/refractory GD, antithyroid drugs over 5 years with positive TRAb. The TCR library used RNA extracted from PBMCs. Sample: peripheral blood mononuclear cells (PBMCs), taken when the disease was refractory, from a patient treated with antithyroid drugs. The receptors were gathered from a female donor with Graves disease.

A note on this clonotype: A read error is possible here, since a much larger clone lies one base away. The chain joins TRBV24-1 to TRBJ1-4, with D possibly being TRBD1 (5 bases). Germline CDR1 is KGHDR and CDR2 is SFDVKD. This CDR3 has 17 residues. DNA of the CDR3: TGTGCCACCGGTGATCCACTAAGGGATGGGGACGGCAGAAAACTGTTTTTT. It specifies CATGDPLRDGDGRKLFF.

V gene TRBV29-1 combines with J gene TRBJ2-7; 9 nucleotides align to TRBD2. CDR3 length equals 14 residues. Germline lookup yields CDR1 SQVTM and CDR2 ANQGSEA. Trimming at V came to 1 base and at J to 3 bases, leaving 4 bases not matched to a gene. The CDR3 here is CSVEGATSGYEQYF. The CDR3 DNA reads TGCAGCGTTGAAGGGGCGACTAGCGGCTACGAGCAGTACTTC.

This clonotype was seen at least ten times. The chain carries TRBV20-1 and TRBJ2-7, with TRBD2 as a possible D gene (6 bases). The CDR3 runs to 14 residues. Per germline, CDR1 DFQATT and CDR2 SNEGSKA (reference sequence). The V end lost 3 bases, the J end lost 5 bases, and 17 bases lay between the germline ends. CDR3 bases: TGCAGTGCTAGTACGGGTATTGGAGGGAACGAGCAGTACTTC. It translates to CSASTGIGGNEQYF.

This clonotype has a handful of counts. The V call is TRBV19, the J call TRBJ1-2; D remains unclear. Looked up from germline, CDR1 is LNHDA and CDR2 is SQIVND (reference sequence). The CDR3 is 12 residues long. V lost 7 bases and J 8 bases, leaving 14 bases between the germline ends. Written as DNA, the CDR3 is TGTGCCAGTACCCCGGACTTGAGGGGCTACACCTTC. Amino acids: CASTPDLRGYTF.

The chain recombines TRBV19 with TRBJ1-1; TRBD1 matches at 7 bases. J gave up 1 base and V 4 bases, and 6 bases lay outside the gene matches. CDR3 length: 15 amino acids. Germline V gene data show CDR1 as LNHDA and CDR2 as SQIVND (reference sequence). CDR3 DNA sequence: TGTGCCAGTAGTAGAGCCGGGACAGAGAACACTGAAGCTTTCTTT. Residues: CASSRAGTENTEAFF.

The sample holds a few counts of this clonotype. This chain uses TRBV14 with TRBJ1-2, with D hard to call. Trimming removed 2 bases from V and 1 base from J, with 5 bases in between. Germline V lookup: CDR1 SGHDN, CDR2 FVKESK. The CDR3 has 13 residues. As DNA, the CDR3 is TGTGCCAGCAGCCAAAGACTTAACTATGGCTACACCTTC. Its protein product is CASSQRLNYGYTF.

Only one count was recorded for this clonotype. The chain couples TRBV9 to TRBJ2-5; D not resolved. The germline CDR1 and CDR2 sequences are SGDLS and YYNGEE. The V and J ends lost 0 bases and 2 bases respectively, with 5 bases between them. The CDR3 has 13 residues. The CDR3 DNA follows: TGTGCCAGCAGCGTAGACTTACAAGAGACCCAGTACTTC. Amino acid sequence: CASSVDLQETQYF.

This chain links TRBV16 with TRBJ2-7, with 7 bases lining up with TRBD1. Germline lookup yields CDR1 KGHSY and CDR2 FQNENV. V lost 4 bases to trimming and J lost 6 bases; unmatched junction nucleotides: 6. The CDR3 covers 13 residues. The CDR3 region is CASSLVNRGEQYF. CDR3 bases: TGTGCCAGCAGCCTTGTGAACAGGGGCGAGCAGTACTTC.

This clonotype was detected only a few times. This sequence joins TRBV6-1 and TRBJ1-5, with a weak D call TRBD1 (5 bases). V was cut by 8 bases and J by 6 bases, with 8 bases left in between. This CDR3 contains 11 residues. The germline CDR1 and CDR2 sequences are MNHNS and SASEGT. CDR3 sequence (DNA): TGTGCCAGCGGGACGATTCAGCCCCAGCATTTT. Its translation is CASGTIQPQHF.

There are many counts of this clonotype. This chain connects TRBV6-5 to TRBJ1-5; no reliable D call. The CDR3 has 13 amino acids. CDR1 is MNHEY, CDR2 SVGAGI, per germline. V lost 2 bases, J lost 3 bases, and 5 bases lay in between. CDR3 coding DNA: TGTGCCAGCAGTTACGACCACAATCAGCCCCAGCATTTT. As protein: CASSYDHNQPQHF.

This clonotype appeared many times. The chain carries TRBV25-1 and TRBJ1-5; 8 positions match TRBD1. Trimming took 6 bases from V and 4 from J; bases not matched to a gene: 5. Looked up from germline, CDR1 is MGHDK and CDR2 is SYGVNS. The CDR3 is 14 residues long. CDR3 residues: CASSPRTGNQPQHF. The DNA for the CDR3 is TGTGCCAGCAGCCCCAGGACAGGGAATCAGCCCCAGCATTTT.